The entry below gives a single T cell receptor (beta chain) sequence along with its context. Its specific antigen is unknown. Base-call qualities are not available, and no considerably larger clone is one nucleotide away. Patients with a history of autoimmune disease or receiving systemic immunosuppression were excluded from the trial. Peripheral blood for TCR sequencing was collected from all dose cohorts at baseline, on cycle 4 day 1, and on cycle 7 day 1. The samples were taken from a phase I, first-in-human, multicenter, open-label dose-escalation trial of ivuxolimab. The trial enrolled adults with locally advanced or metastatic head and neck squamous cell, hepatocellular, melanoma or renal cell carcinoma. Before TCR sequencing, CD4+ T cells and CD8+ T cells were sorted from peripheral blood as separate populations. The sample is drawn from a study of OX40 agonist ivuxolimab in advanced cancers. Broadly, across the study: The costimulatory receptor OX40 (CD134) was targeted by ivuxolimab, a fully human IgG2 agonistic monoclonal antibody. The purpose of peripheral TCRbeta sequencing was to test whether ivuxolimab changed TCR sequence diversity and led to clonal T-cell expansion. The paper covers the monotherapy dose-escalation part of the phase I ivuxolimab trial, which included N ≈ 57 patients. Intravenous ivuxolimab was administered to patients every 2 weeks at six dose levels: 0.01, 0.1, 0.3, 1.5, 3 and 10 mg/kg. In the dose-escalation cohort, approximately 82% of patients were male, and the mean age was approximately 55 years, with a range of roughly 20 to 80. Three dose-escalation patients achieved partial responses, one with hepatocellular carcinoma and two with cutaneous melanoma. Patients were allowed to have had prior anti-PD-1, anti-PD-L1 or anti-CTLA-4 therapy, and roughly 40% of the dose-escalation patients had been treated with checkpoint inhibitors. Among the roughly 52 dose-escalation patients, about 19 had hepatocellular carcinoma, approximately 15 melanoma, 9 renal cell carcinoma and 9 head and neck cancer.

Study-wide conclusions, independent of this receptor: Which antigens the clonally expanded peripheral T cells were specific for was not determined. In partial responders in the 0.1-3.0 mg/kg groups, normalized peripheral clonal expansion was found to be among the lowest, especially among CD8+ T cells. Low levels of normalized T-cell clonal expansion were also shown by some nonresponding patients. After ivuxolimab, expanded clones were on average more numerous among CD8+ T cells than among CD4+ T cells. Clonal expansion of both CD4+ and CD8+ blood T cells was observed from baseline to week 6 at doses 0.1 to 3.0 mg/kg.

The trim is 2 bases for V and 4 bases for J, with a gap of 3 bases between the germline ends. CDR1 and CDR2 are drawn from the germline V gene (reference sequence): SEHNR, FQNEAQ. Including the terminal cysteine and phenylalanine, the CDR3 comprises 13 residues. The CDR3 DNA has 39 bases and is translated from base 1. To sequence the TCRbeta CDR3 region, genomic DNA was isolated from the sorted cells. TCRbeta CDR3 regions were sequenced using the immunoSEQ Assay. TCRdb provides this immuneACCESS table in a form limited to in-frame rearrangements. Some clones are lacking; in checked studies, under half of them reflect an unresolved V gene, and why the rest are absent is not known. This sample gives tens of thousands of clones in total; around 90% of them show up just once. Together, the top ten hold 18% of the sample.

The clonotype comes from an adult with an advanced solid tumor such as melanoma, head and neck, liver or kidney cancer. Specimen: CD4+ or CD8+ T cells sorted from blood, collected in a trial of the OX40 agonist ivuxolimab. The chain was built from TRBV7-9 and TRBJ2-6, with the D segment identity uncertain. The CDR3 has the sequence CASSLPGANVLTF. The nucleotide sequence is given as TGTGCCAGCAGCTTACCCGGGGCCAACGTCCTGACTTTC.